This TCR beta chain was sequenced for a study of monozygotic twins with inflammatory bowel disease. Total RNA amounting to approximately 3,300 ng went into each TCR library. TCRdb reprocessed the 5' RACE reads, keeping one entry per CDR3 protein, no DNA. The sample table includes approximately 400,000 distinct CDR3 sequences. The CDR3 is made up of 18 amino acids. The germline CDR1 and CDR2 sequences are SGHAT and FQDESV (reference sequence). The TCR sequence derives from a human donor with ulcerative colitis or Crohn's disease, or a healthy co-twin of an affected twin (not recorded which). The V gene is TRBV11-1, the J gene TRBJ2-1; absent DNA, TCRdb's TRBD2 call cannot be checked. Sequencing was carried out using blood. The CDR3 loop reads CAGEPETSGFRAYNEQFF.